Listed below are T cell receptor beta chains from one sample, sequenced in a study of blood T cells in healthy people across ages. MiXCR, applied by TCRdb to the 5' RACE reads, yields one record per CDR3 protein. Here the sample spans about 1.8 million distinct CDR3 sequences, about 50% being singletons. The sequenced sample was blood. The origin of the receptors is a woman aged 40 to 49 in good health. CDR3s include the opening cysteine and the closing phenylalanine or tryptophan. The order of the fields is J gene, V gene, clone size, D gene, CDR3 protein, CDR3 DNA. A D gene is named only where the DNA matches it firmly. Not every row has a clone size; where given, it reads once, few, many or a size class.

j_gene: TRBJ2-7
v_gene: TRBV7-2
abundance: few
d_gene: NA
CDR3aa: CASSSARREQYF
CDR3nt: TGTGCCAGCAGTTCCGCGCGGCGGGAGCAGTACTTC

j_gene: TRBJ2-4
v_gene: TRBV12-3/TRBV12-4
abundance: NA
d_gene: TRBD2
CDR3aa: CASSPGLARNIQYF
CDR3nt: TGTGCCAGCAGTCCAGGACTAGCAAGGAACATTCAGTACTTC

j_gene: TRBJ2-3
v_gene: TRBV18
abundance: NA
d_gene: NA
CDR3aa: CASSLELGYTDTQYF
CDR3nt: TGTGCCAGCTCTCTCGAGCTCGGGTACACAGATACGCAGTATTTT

j_gene: TRBJ2-6
v_gene: TRBV28
abundance: NA
d_gene: NA
CDR3aa: CASRGTGNSFSGANVLTF
CDR3nt: TGTGCCAGCAGGGGAACAGGGAACTCCTTCTCTGGGGCCAACGTCCTGACTTTC

j_gene: TRBJ2-3
v_gene: TRBV6-5
abundance: NA
d_gene: NA
CDR3aa: CASSYSQAGTGTQYF
CDR3nt: TGTGCCAGCAGTTATTCCCAAGCGGGCACAGGTACGCAGTATTTT

j_gene: TRBJ1-2
v_gene: TRBV4-3
abundance: few
d_gene: TRBD1
CDR3aa: CASSQDPGQGYGYTF
CDR3nt: TGCGCCAGCAGCCAAGATCCGGGACAGGGTTATGGCTACACCTTC

j_gene: TRBJ1-2
v_gene: TRBV9
abundance: NA
d_gene: NA
CDR3aa: CAGSAETDSNYGYTF
CDR3nt: TGTGCCGGCAGCGCCGAGACAGATTCTAACTATGGCTACACCTTC

j_gene: TRBJ1-1
v_gene: TRBV4-1
abundance: NA
d_gene: NA
CDR3aa: CASTTTRDKAYPEAFF
CDR3nt: TGCGCCAGCACTACGACCCGGGACAAGGCGTACCCTGAAGCTTTCTTT

j_gene: TRBJ1-5
v_gene: TRBV7-2
abundance: NA
d_gene: NA
CDR3aa: CASSGRTTGNQPQHF
CDR3nt: TGTGCCAGCAGCGGTCGAACGACCGGCAATCAGCCCCAGCATTTT

j_gene: TRBJ2-3
v_gene: TRBV6-6
abundance: NA
d_gene: NA
CDR3aa: CASSRALSTDTQYF
CDR3nt: TGTGCCAGCAGTCGGGCCCTTTCCACAGATACGCAGTATTTT